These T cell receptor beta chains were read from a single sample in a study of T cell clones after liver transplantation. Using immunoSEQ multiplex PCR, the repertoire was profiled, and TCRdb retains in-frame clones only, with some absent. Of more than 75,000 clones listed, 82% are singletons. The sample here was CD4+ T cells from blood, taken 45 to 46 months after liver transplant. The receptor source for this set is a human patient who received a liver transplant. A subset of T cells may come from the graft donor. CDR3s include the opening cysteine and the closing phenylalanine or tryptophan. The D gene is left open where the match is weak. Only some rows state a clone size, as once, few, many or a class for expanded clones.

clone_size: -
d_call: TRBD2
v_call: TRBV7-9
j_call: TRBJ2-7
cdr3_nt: TGTGCCAGCAGCCTAGGGACTAGCGGGAGCGACGAGCAGTACTTC
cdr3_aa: CASSLGTSGSDEQYF

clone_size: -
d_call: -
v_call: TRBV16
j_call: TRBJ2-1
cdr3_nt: TGTGCCAGCAGCACGGTACAGAACAATGAGCAGTTCTTC
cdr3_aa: CASSTVQNNEQFF

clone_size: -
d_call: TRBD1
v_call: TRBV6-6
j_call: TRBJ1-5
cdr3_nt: TGTGCCAGCAGGAAACAGGGGGATCAGCCCCAGCATTTT
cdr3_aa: CASRKQGDQPQHF

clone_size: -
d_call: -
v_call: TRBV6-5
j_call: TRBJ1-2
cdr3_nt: TGTGCCAGCAGTTATAGCGCCGGGGACGGCTACACCTTC
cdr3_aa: CASSYSAGDGYTF

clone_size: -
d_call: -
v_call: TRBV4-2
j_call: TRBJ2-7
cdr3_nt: TGTGCCAGCAGCCAAGATCTTTTCCGGGGGGCCCCCCGGGGCCGTACCTACGAGCAGTACTTC
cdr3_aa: CASSQDLFRGAPRGRTYEQYF

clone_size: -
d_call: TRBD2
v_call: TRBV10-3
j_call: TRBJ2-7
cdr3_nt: TGTGCCATCGGGACCGGGACTAGCGGGAGTATCGGCTACGAGCAGTACTTC
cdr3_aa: CAIGTGTSGSIGYEQYF

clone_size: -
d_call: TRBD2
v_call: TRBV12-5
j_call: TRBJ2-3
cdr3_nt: TGTGCTAGTGGTTTGGTTAGGACTAGCGGGGACCGCACAGATACGCAGTATTTT
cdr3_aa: CASGLVRTSGDRTDTQYF

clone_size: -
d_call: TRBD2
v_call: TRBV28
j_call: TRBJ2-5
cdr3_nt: TGTGCCAGCAGGCCCGCGGGGGGGGAGACCCAGTACTTC
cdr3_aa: CASRPAGGETQYF

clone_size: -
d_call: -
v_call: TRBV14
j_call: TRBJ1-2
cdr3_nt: TGTGCCAGCAGCCAAAGTCGGGGAATGGGTGGCTACACCTTC
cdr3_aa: CASSQSRGMGGYTF

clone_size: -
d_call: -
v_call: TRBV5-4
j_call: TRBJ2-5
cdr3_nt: TGTGCCAGCACTTTGAGAGGGGGAGAGACCCAGTACTTC
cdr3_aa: CASTLRGGETQYF

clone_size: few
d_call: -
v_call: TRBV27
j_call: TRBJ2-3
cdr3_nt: TGTGCCAGCAGTTTTGGACAGAACACAGATACGCAGTATTTT
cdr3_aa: CASSFGQNTDTQYF

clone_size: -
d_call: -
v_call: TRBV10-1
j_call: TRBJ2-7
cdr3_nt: TGCGCCAGCAGTGAGAATTTCGCCTACGAGCAGTACTTC
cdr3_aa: CASSENFAYEQYF

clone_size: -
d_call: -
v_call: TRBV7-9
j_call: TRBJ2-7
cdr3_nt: TGTGCCAGCAGCATCAGTCTTTCCTACGAGCAGTACTTC
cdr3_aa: CASSISLSYEQYF

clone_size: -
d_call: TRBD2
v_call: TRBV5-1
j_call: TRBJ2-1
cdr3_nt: TGCGCCAGCAGCTTGGATGTGGCGGGAGCTTATGGTGAGCAGTTCTTC
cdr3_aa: CASSLDVAGAYGEQFF

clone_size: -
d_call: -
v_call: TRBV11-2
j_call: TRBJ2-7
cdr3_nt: TGTGCCAGCAGCTTAGAGTTTGGGACAATCTCCTACGAGCAGTACTTC
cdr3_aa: CASSLEFGTISYEQYF

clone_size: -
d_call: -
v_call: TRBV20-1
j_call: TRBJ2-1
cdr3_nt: TGCAGTGCTGTTGGTCCGAATGAGCAGTTCTTC
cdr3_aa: CSAVGPNEQFF

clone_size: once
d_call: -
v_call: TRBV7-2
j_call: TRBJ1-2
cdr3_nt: TGTGCCAGCAGCTTAGCAGGGCGGGCCTCGACCTTC
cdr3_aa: CASSLAGRASTF

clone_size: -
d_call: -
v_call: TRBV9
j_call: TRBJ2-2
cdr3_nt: TGTGCCAGCAGCGTAGGGACATTAACCACCGGGGAGCTGTTTTTT
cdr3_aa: CASSVGTLTTGELFF

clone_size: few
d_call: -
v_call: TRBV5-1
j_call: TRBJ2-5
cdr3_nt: TGCGCCAGCAGCTCCACAGGGTTCCAAGAGACCCAGTACTTC
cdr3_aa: CASSSTGFQETQYF

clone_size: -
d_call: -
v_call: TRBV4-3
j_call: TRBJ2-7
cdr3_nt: TGCGCCAGCAGCCAAGATTTTGGCGGTACCTACGAGCAGTACTTC
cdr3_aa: CASSQDFGGTYEQYF

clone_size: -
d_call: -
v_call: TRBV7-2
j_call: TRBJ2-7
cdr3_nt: TGTGCCAGCAGCTTAGCGGGCCTAGCTGACGAGCAGTACTTC
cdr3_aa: CASSLAGLADEQYF

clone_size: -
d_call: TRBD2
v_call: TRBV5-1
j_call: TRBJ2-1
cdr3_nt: TGCGCCAGCAGCTTGTTGGAACTAGCGGTCAATGAGCAGTTCTTC
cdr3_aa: CASSLLELAVNEQFF

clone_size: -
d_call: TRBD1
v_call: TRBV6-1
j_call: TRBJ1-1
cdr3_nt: TGTGCCAGCAGTGGCCTCGTGGGACAGGGGCTGACTGAAGCTTTCTTT
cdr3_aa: CASSGLVGQGLTEAFF